This note documents a single TCR beta chain sequence. Clones were read by immunoSEQ multiplex PCR, and TCRdb kept only the in-frame ones, dropping some. The sample lists around 80,000 clones, roughly 80% occurring once. Germline V gene sequence: CDR1 WNHNN, CDR2 SYGVQD (reference sequence). This CDR3 contains 13 residues. V lost 6 bases, J lost 2 bases, and 10 bases lay in between. The data were taken from a study of T cell clones after liver transplantation. Turning to the study itself: A pre-transplant mixed lymphocyte reaction with TCRbeta sequencing defined graft-donor-reactive clones followed in post-transplant blood. Draws occurred before transplant, before withdrawal, and after complete or failed withdrawal.

The material sequenced was CD4+ T cells from blood, taken about 46 months after liver transplant. This sequence was found in a human patient who received a liver transplant. Some T cells may trace back to the graft donor. The chain employs TRBV10-1 and TRBJ1-1, with D perhaps matching TRBD1 (5 bases). This CDR3 reads CASRADRNTEAFF. The CDR3 DNA follows: TGCGCCAGCAGGGCCGACAGAAACACTGAAGCTTTCTTT.